This T cell receptor (beta chain) was sequenced in a study of CD8+CD57+ T cells in acquired aplastic anemia. Background on the study: DNA per sorted CD4+ or CD8+ sample ranged about 0.19 to 30 ug, averaging about 3.4 ug. Study outcomes and limitations: Fewer than 35 CD8+ CDR3 sequences occurred in both the patients and the controls.

This clonotype was observed at least ten times. What it binds is unknown. TCR beta VDJ and CDR3 profiling used genomic DNA as template. TCRdb called the reads again in MiXCR, with one record for every CDR3 protein. The sample yields 300,000 or so distinct CDR3 sequences, approximately 55% seen once. The CDR3 has 11 residues. Germline CDR1 and CDR2: DFQATT and SNEGSKA (reference sequence). V shed 1 base and J shed 14 bases, with 13 bases lying between them. The sequenced sample was sorted CD4+, CD8+, or CD8+CD57+ T cells (not recorded which) from PBMCs. This clonotype was obtained from a human donor with severe aplastic anemia or a healthy control (not recorded which). This rearrangement joins TRBV20-1 to TRBJ2-3; D uncertain. CDR3 coding DNA: TGCAGTGCTAGAGCGGTTCCATCTTGGTATTTT. Translated: CSARAVPSWYF.